This paragraph reports one T cell receptor (beta chain). Germline assignment: CDR1 SEHNR and CDR2 FQNEAQ (reference sequence). This CDR3 is built from 15 residues. V gave up 5 bases and J gave up 0 bases, with 14 bases separating them. This entry comes from a study of technical replicates of blood from several donors. Sequencing was performed with immunoSEQ multiplex PCR; in TCRdb, only in-frame clones are kept and a portion is missing. The table lists 80,000 to 95,000 clones, approximately 95% of them singletons. The chain couples TRBV7-9 to TRBJ2-7; D not certain. Sequencing used T cells isolated from PBMCs. The origin of this receptor is a human donor in good health. The CDR3 spells CASSGSVRSSYEQYF. The DNA of the CDR3 is TGTGCCAGCAGCGGGTCTGTAAGGAGCTCCTACGAGCAGTACTTC.